This T cell receptor (beta chain) originates from a study of blood T cells in healthy people across ages. Notes on the study in general: Considered underestimates were the diversity estimates obtained from one million T cells.

V was trimmed by 5 bases and J by 3 bases, leaving 19 bases between them. The CDR3 is 17 residues long. The germline V gene encodes CDR1 MNHEY and CDR2 SVGEGT. Russia was home to the donors, healthy Caucasian individuals aged roughly 6 to 90. PBMCs numbering at least 7 million were isolated per sample. Combining a sample-barcoded 5' primer with a J-beta primer mix, a second PCR ran for 7 to 11 cycles. CDR3-containing paired-end reads numbered at least 2.5 million in each sample. TCRdb re-analysed the 5' RACE reads in MiXCR, keeping a single row per CDR3 protein. The sample has hundreds of thousands of distinct CDR3 sequences; roughly 44% are singletons. In the case of this clonotype: Its antigen is unidentified.

The clonotype originates from a man aged 60 to 69 in good health. Sequencing was carried out using blood. The V call is TRBV6-2 or TRBV6-3, the J call TRBJ2-2, with a possible D match to TRBD2 (5 bases). CDR3 in DNA: TGTGCCAGCAGTACCTTCTTAACTAGTCGTGACACCGGGGAGCTGTTTTTT. Translated, it gives CASSTFLTSRDTGELFF.